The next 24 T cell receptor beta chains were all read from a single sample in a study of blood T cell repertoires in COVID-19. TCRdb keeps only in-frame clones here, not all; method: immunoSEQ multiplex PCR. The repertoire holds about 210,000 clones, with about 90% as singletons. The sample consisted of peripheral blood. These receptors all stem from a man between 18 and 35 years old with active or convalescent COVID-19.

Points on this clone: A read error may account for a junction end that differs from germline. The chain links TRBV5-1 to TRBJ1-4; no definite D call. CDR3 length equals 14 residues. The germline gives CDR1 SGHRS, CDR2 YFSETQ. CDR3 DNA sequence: TGCGCCAGCAGTTTGGCGGGGTCCAATGAAAAACTGTTTTTT. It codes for CASSLAGSNEKLFF.

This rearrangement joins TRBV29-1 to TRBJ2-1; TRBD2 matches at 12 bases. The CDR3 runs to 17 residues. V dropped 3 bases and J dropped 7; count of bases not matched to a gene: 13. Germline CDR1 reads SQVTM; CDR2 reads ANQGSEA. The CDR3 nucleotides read TGCAGCGTTGAGAAATGGACTAGCGGGAATTTAAGGAATGAGCAGTTCTTC. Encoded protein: CSVEKWTSGNLRNEQFF.

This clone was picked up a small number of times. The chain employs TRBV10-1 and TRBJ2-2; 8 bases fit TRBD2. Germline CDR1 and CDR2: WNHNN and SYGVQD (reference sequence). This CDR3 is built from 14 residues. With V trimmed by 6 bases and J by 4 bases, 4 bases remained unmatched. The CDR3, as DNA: TGCGCCAGCAGCGGGAGGGCCGCCACCGGGGAGCTGTTTTTT. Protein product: CASSGRAATGELFF.

The CDR3 is CASSTQGSSTEAFF. The DNA for the CDR3 is TGTGCCAGTAGTACGCAGGGATCCAGCACTGAAGCTTTCTTT. The chain joins TRBV19 to TRBJ1-1; D is possibly TRBD1 (5 bases). V lost 4 bases and J 4 bases, leaving 13 bases between the germline ends. The germline CDR1 and CDR2 sequences are LNHDA and SQIVND (reference sequence). The CDR3 spans 14 residues.

Here the CDR3 reads CATAATGGFEKLFF. The CDR3 coding sequence is TGTGCCACCGCAGCGACAGGGGGTTTTGAAAAACTGTTTTTT. The chain is built from TRBV6-5 and TRBJ1-4; TRBD1 matches at 9 bases. Losses at the gene ends were 10 bases for V and 7 bases for J; bases not matched to a gene: 10. Germline values: CDR1 MNHEY, CDR2 SVGAGI. This CDR3 region has 14 residues.

The CDR3 loop is CASSLPRGGSPLHF. The CDR3 coding sequence is TGTGCCAGCAGTCTACCCAGGGGTGGCTCACCCCTCCACTTT. J is TRBJ1-6 and V is TRBV6-5; D is possibly TRBD1 (6 bases). The CDR3 contains 14 residues. CDR1 is MNHEY and CDR2 is SVGAGI in the germline V gene. V lost 5 bases and J lost 10, with 15 bases in between.

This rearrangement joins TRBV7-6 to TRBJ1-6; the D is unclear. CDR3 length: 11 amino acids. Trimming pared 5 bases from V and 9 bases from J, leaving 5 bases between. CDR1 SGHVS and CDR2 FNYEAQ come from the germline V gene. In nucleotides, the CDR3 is TGTGCCAGCAGCCCCAGTTCACCCCTCCACTTT. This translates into CASSPSSPLHF.

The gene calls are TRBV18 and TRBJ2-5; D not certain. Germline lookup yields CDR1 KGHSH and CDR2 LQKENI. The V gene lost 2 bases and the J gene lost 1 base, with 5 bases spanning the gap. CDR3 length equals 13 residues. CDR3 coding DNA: TGTGCCAGCTCACCAGGAGTCCAAGAGACCCAGTACTTC. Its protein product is CASSPGVQETQYF.

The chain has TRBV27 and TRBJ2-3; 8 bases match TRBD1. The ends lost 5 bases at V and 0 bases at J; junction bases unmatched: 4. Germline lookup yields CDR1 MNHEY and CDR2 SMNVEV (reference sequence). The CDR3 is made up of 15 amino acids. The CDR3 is CASSPHRGSTDTQYF. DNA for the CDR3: TGTGCCAGCAGTCCCCACAGGGGGAGCACAGATACGCAGTATTTT.

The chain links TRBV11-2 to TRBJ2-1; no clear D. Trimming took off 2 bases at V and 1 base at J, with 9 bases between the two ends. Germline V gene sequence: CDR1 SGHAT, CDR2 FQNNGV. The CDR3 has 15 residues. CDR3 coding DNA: TGTGCCAGCAGCTTACGCAGTGCTTCCTACAATGAGCAGTTCTTC. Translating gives CASSLRSASYNEQFF.

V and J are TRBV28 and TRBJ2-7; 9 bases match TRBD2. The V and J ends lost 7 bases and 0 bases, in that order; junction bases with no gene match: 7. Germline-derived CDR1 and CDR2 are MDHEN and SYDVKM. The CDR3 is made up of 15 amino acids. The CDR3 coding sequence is TGTGCCAGCAACGGTAGCGGGAGAACCTCCTACGAGCAGTACTTC. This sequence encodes CASNGSGRTSYEQYF.

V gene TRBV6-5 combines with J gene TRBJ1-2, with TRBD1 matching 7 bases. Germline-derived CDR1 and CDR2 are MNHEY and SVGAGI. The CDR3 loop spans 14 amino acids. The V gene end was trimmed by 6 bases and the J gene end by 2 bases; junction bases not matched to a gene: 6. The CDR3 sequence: CASRAGQPNYGYTF. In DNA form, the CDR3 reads TGTGCCAGCAGGGCGGGACAGCCAAACTATGGCTACACCTTC.

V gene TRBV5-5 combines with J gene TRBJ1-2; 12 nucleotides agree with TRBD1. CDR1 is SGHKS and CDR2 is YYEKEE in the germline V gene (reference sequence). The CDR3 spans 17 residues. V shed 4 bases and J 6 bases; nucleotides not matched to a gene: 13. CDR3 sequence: CASSLDGTGGVLDGYTF. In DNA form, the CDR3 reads TGTGCCAGCAGCCTTGACGGGACAGGGGGCGTTTTAGATGGCTACACCTTC.

CDR3 loop: CASSSGGEQFF. CDR3 in DNA: TGTGCCAGTAGTTCTGGCGGGGAGCAGTTCTTC. The V and J genes are TRBV19 and TRBJ2-1; TRBD2 might be the D (5 bases). Germline assignment: CDR1 LNHDA and CDR2 SQIVND (reference sequence). The CDR3 has 11 residues. The ends were cut back, 5 bases at V and 10 bases at J, with 9 bases in the middle.

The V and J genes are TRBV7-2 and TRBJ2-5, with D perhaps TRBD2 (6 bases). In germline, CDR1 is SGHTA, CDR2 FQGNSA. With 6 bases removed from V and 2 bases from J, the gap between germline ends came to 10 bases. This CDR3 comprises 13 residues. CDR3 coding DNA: TGTGCCAGCAGTGGGACTTTACAAGAGACCCAGTACTTC. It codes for CASSGTLQETQYF.

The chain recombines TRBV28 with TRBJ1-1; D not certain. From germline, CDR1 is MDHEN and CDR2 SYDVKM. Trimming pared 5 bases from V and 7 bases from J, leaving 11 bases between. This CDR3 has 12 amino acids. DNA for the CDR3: TGTGCCAGCAGTCCTACCTTTTATGAAGCTTTCTTT. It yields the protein CASSPTFYEAFF.

CDR3 in amino acids: CASSLGRRPAGNSPLHF. DNA for the CDR3: TGTGCCAGCAGCTTAGGACGGAGGCCCGCGGGTAATTCACCCCTCCACTTT. The chain is built from TRBV7-2 and TRBJ1-6; D uncertain. Trimming removed 1 base from V and 6 bases from J, with 16 bases in between. CDR3 length equals 17 residues. Germline V gene data show CDR1 as SGHTA and CDR2 as FQGNSA. The full variable domain, completed using reference TRBV7-2 and TRBJ1-6, is GAGVSQSPSNKVTEKGKDVELRCDPISGHTALYWYRQSLGQGLEFLIYFQGNSAPDKSGLPSDRFSAERTGGSVSTLTIQRTQQEDSAVYLCASSLGRRPAGNSPLHFGNGTRLTVT.

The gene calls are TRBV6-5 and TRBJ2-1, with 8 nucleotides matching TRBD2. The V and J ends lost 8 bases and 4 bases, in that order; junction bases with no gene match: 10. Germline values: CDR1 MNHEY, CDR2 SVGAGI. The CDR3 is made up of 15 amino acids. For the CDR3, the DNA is TGTGCCAGCCAAGTGAGAGCGGGAGAGTACAATGAGCAGTTCTTC. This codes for CASQVRAGEYNEQFF.

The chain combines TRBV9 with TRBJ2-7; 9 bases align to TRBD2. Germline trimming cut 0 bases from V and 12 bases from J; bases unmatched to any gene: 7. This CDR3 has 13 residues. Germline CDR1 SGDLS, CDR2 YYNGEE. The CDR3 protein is CASSVEVAGAVYF. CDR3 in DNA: TGTGCCAGCAGCGTAGAGGTAGCGGGAGCGGTGTACTTC.

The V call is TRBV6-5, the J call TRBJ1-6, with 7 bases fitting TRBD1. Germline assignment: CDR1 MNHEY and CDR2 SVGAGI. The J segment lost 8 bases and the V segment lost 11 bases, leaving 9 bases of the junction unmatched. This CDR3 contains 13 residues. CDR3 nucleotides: TGTGCCGGACAGGCCCTTAGGGATTCACCCCTCCACTTT. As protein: CAGQALRDSPLHF.

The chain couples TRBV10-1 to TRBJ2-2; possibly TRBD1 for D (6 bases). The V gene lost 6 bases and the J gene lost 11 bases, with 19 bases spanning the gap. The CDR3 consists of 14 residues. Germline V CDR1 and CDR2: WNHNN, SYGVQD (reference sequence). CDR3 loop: CASRDARTVGELFF. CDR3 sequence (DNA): TGCGCCAGCAGGGATGCACGGACAGTCGGCGAGCTGTTTTTT.

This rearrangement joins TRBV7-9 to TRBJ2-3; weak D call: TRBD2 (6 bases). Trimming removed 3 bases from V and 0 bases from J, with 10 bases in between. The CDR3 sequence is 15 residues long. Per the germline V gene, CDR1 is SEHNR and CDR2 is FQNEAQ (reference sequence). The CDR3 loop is CASSFSAGSTDTQYF. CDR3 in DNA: TGTGCCAGCAGCTTTTCCGCGGGGAGCACAGATACGCAGTATTTT. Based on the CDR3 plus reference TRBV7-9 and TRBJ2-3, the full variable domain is DTGVSQNPRHKITKRGQNVTFRCDPISEHNRLYWYRQTLGQGPEFLTYFQNEAQLEKSRLLSDRFSAERPKGSFSTLEIQRTEQGDSAMYLCASSFSAGSTDTQYFGPGTRLTVL.

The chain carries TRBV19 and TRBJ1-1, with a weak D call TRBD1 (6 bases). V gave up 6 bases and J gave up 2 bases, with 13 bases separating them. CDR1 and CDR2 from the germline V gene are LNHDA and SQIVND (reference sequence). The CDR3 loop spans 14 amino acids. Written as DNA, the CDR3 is TGTGCCAGTAGCCCGGGACACGTTAACACTGAAGCTTTCTTT. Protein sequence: CASSPGHVNTEAFF. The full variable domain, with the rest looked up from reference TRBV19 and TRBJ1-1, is DGGITQSPKYLFRKEGQNVTLSCEQNLNHDAMYWYRQDPGQGLRLIYYSQIVNDFQKGDIAEGYSVSREKKESFPLTVTSAQKNPTAFYLCASSPGHVNTEAFFGQGTRLTVV.

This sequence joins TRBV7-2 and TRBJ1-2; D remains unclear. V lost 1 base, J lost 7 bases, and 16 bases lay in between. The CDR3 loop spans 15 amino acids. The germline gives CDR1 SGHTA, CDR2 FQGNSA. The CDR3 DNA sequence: TGTGCCAGCAGCTTAGGGCGGGGTGGGATCATTGGCTACACCTTC. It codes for CASSLGRGGIIGYTF.